This TCR beta chain is drawn from a study of T cell responses to AZD1222 COVID-19 vaccine. Whole-study findings and limits: Mostly white British, mostly female donors; authors suggested clonal diversity may be underestimated.

The method was immunoSEQ multiplex PCR; TCRdb's version includes in-frame clones alone and lacks a portion of them. Of about 96,000 clones detected, 80% to 90% appear once; the ten largest clones hold more than 1.5%. On this clone: Antigen: not known.

The germline CDR1 and CDR2 sequences are PRHDT and FYEKMQ (reference sequence). V was cut by 2 bases and J by 4 bases, with 14 bases left in between. The CDR3 covers 15 residues. The TCR comes from an adult in good health. V is TRBV13 and J is TRBJ1-2; maybe TRBD1 (6 bases). This sample comprised peripheral blood, obtained on day 0 of AZD1222 vaccination. The CDR3 here is CASSLLSGVGYGYTF. CDR3 DNA: TGTGCCAGCAGCTTATTATCAGGGGTGGGCTATGGCTACACCTTC.